The rows below give T cell receptor beta chains drawn from one sample of a study of shared clonotypes between healthy human individuals. The assay was immunoSEQ multiplex PCR, and TCRdb's table has in-frame clones only and misses some. The sample has approximately 530,000 clones; 95% to 96% are singletons. The source material was naive CD4+ T cells sorted from blood. These receptors all come from a woman aged 25 to 39 in good health. Each CDR3 is given with its conserved first and last residue. The D gene is left open where the match is weak. Only part of the rows carry a size: once, few, many, or a class if the clone is expanded.

D,size,V,J,DNA,CDR3
NA,NA,TRBV28,TRBJ1-2,TGTGCCAGCAGTTCGATGACTAATGGCTACACCTTC,CASSSMTNGYTF
TRBD2,once,TRBV4-1,TRBJ2-1,TGCGCCAGCAGCTTAGCGGGAGTCCAGTTCTTC,CASSLAGVQFF
TRBD1,NA,TRBV5-1,TRBJ2-1,TGCGCCAGCACTCGACAGGGGGCAAGTGGTAATGAGCAGTTCTTC,CASTRQGASGNEQFF
NA,once,TRBV7-8,TRBJ1-5,TGTGCCAGCAGCCTAGGGGCTATTAGCAATCAGCCCCAGCATTTT,CASSLGAISNQPQHF
NA,NA,TRBV5-4,TRBJ2-2,TGTGCCAGCAGTCCGCCCGCAGGGAACACCGGGGAGCTGTTTTTT,CASSPPAGNTGELFF
NA,NA,TRBV5-6,TRBJ1-2,TGTGCCAGCAGCTTGTCGGGGGTTGGCTACACCTTC,CASSLSGVGYTF
NA,NA,TRBV6-5,TRBJ2-1,TGTGCCAGCAGAGGATCCCTGTACAATGAGCAGTTCTTC,CASRGSLYNEQFF
TRBD1,NA,TRBV27,TRBJ1-4,TGTGCCAGCAGTTTAAGGGGGACAGGGGAGGGGGAAAAACTGTTTTTT,CASSLRGTGEGEKLFF
TRBD2,NA,TRBV19,TRBJ2-5,TGTGCCAGTAAAGGAGCGGGAGGGGGAGAGACCCAGTACTTC,CASKGAGGGETQYF
NA,NA,TRBV6-1,TRBJ1-2,TGTGCCAGCAGTGTGGGGGACTATGGCTACACCTTC,CASSVGDYGYTF
TRBD1,NA,TRBV9,TRBJ1-1,TGTGCCAGCAGCGTAGCTTTTACTCGGACAGGGTACACTGAAGCTTTCTTT,CASSVAFTRTGYTEAFF
NA,NA,TRBV25-1,TRBJ2-7,TGTGCCAGCAGTGAGACCACCCGCCCATCCTACGAGCAGTACTTC,CASSETTRPSYEQYF
TRBD1,once,TRBV19,TRBJ2-6,TGTGCCAGTAGTCGACGGACAGGGGAGTTTCCTGGGGCCAACGTCCTGACTTTC,CASSRRTGEFPGANVLTF
NA,NA,TRBV28,TRBJ2-1,TGTGCCAGCAGTCCCGCTCCCGGGAGACCCTACAATGAGCAGTTCTTC,CASSPAPGRPYNEQFF
TRBD1,once,TRBV5-1,TRBJ2-7,TGCGCCAGCAGCCGGGAGGGACAGGGGGCGCGAGAGCAGTACTTC,CASSREGQGAREQYF
NA,NA,TRBV7-3,TRBJ1-1,TGTGCCAGCAGCCCAGGGGACGGTGAAGCTTTCTTT,CASSPGDGEAFF
NA,NA,TRBV4-2,TRBJ2-7,TGTGCCAGCAGCCAAGTTCCTACGGGAGCCTACGAGCAGTACTTC,CASSQVPTGAYEQYF
TRBD1,NA,TRBV28,TRBJ2-7,TGTGCCAGCAGTTTGGGACAGGGTCCAATTAAGCAGTACTTC,CASSLGQGPIKQYF
TRBD1,NA,TRBV28,TRBJ2-1,TGTGCCAGCAGTTTTGGGACAGGGAGTAATGAGCAGTTCTTC,CASSFGTGSNEQFF
NA,NA,TRBV28,TRBJ2-1,TGTGCCAGCAGTTTACAGGGCGATGAGCAGTTCTTC,CASSLQGDEQFF
NA,NA,TRBV11-1,TRBJ1-1,TGTGCCAGCAGCTTAGGGCAGGGGAAAAGGACTGAAGCTTTCTTT,CASSLGQGKRTEAFF
NA,NA,TRBV30,TRBJ2-3,TGTGCCTGCACAGGGACTTTCCGCACAGATACGCAGTATTTT,CACTGTFRTDTQYF
TRBD1,NA,TRBV7-9,TRBJ1-4,TGTGCCAGCAGCTTCGGGACAGGGGGCCTCGTGGATGAAAAACTGTTTTTT,CASSFGTGGLVDEKLFF
TRBD2,once,TRBV5-4,TRBJ2-7,TGTGCCAGCAGCCCCCGGGGGGAGGGAGTCCTAACCTACGAGCAGTACTTC,CASSPRGEGVLTYEQYF
NA,NA,TRBV7-9,TRBJ2-3,TGTGCCAGCAGCTCCCAAGTTGGCACAGATACGCAGTATTTT,CASSSQVGTDTQYF
NA,once,TRBV28,TRBJ2-5,TGTGCCAGCAGTAGGGACCCATTGGGGGAGACCCAGTACTTC,CASSRDPLGETQYF
NA,few,TRBV5-6,TRBJ2-2,TGTGCCAGCATGCGGAGGGCGAACACCGGGGAGCTGTTTTTT,CASMRRANTGELFF
TRBD2,NA,TRBV27,TRBJ2-7,TGTGCCAGCAGTTTATTATCCAGCGGGAGCCGTTACGAGCAGTACTTC,CASSLLSSGSRYEQYF
NA,once,TRBV29-1,TRBJ1-4,TGCAGCGTTAGGACTGCGGAAAAACTGTTTTTT,CSVRTAEKLFF
TRBD1,NA,TRBV6-5,TRBJ2-7,TGTGCCAGCAGTTATGACAGGGGAGGTAACGAGCAGTACTTC,CASSYDRGGNEQYF
TRBD2,NA,TRBV19,TRBJ2-1,TGTGCCAGTAGTCGGCTAGCGGGAGTCAAGAGTGAGCAGTTCTTC,CASSRLAGVKSEQFF
TRBD2,NA,TRBV7-6,TRBJ2-7,TGTGCCAGCAGTATCGGGACTAGCGGGAGGGCGGGCGAGCAGTACTTC,CASSIGTSGRAGEQYF
NA,NA,TRBV7-8,TRBJ2-2,TGTGCCAGCAGCTTGGGACATGCGAACACCGGGGAGCTGTTTTTT,CASSLGHANTGELFF
TRBD1,once,TRBV25-1,TRBJ2-2,TGTGCCAGCAGTATCCGGGACAGAGACACCGGGGAGCTGTTTTTT,CASSIRDRDTGELFF
TRBD2,NA,TRBV5-4,TRBJ2-7,TGTGCCAGCAGCCCGGCGGTAGCGGGAGGGATTGAGCAGTACTTC,CASSPAVAGGIEQYF
TRBD2,NA,TRBV28,TRBJ2-2,TGTGCCAGCAGTGGATCCGACGGACTAGCGGGAGGGCTCCATGTGGCCGGGGAGCTGTTTTTT,CASSGSDGLAGGLHVAGELFF
NA,NA,TRBV30,TRBJ2-7,TGTGCCGGAAGGGACAACTCCTACGAGCAGTACTTC,CAGRDNSYEQYF
NA,NA,TRBV15,TRBJ2-5,TGTGCCACCAGCAGAGATTCGTGGCAAGAGACCCAGTACTTC,CATSRDSWQETQYF
TRBD2,NA,TRBV10-2,TRBJ2-7,TGCGCCAGCAGTGTACTGTTTGCGGGAGTGAGGGAGCAGTACTTC,CASSVLFAGVREQYF
TRBD1,NA,TRBV7-9,TRBJ1-2,TGTGCCAGCACCTTGGGACAGGGGATAATTGCGGACTATGGCTACACCTTC,CASTLGQGIIADYGYTF
TRBD1,NA,TRBV19,TRBJ1-5,TGTGCCAGTAGAAAGGACAGGGGGATCAGGAGCAATCAGCCCCAGCATTTT,CASRKDRGIRSNQPQHF
TRBD2,once,TRBV7-2,TRBJ2-1,TGTGCCAGCAGCGTGACTAGCAGCTCCTACAATGAGCAGTTCTTC,CASSVTSSSYNEQFF
TRBD2,NA,TRBV7-9,TRBJ2-7,TGTGCCAGCACCACCAGGACTAGCGGGCCCTACGAGCAGTACTTC,CASTTRTSGPYEQYF
NA,NA,TRBV6-5,TRBJ2-2,TGTGCCAGCAGTTTCTTCCGGGCCTCCGGGGAGCTGTTTTTT,CASSFFRASGELFF
TRBD2,once,TRBV9,TRBJ2-5,TGTGCCAGCAGCGCGGGACTAGCGGGGACCCAAGAGACCCAGTACTTC,CASSAGLAGTQETQYF
TRBD1,NA,TRBV19,TRBJ2-4,TGTGCCAGTAGTATTCCGTCACCTGGGACAGGGGGCGCCTCGGTTATGGACTTC,CASSIPSPGTGGASVMDF
NA,NA,TRBV5-1,TRBJ2-7,TGCGCCAGCAGCTTGGCGTCGGGGCAACTCCACGAGCAGTACTTC,CASSLASGQLHEQYF
NA,few,TRBV13,TRBJ1-2,TGTGCCAGCAGCTTAGGATCCGGGACGACAATAACCTATGGCTACACCTTC,CASSLGSGTTITYGYTF
NA,NA,TRBV18,TRBJ2-3,TGTGCCAGCTCACCTAGGACCTTCCCGAATACGCAGTATTTT,CASSPRTFPNTQYF
NA,NA,TRBV7-9,TRBJ2-2,TGTGCCAGCAGCGTAGCGGTGGGAAAGGCCGGGGAGCTGTTTTTT,CASSVAVGKAGELFF
NA,NA,TRBV19,TRBJ2-1,TGTGCCAGTAGCCTCGGGCCCCCTAGCCCCTGGCGCGACAATGAGCAGTTCTTC,CASSLGPPSPWRDNEQFF
TRBD2,NA,TRBV4-1,TRBJ2-1,TGCGCCAGCAGCCAACCTCTAGCGGGAGGGACCAATGAGCAGTTCTTC,CASSQPLAGGTNEQFF